This T cell receptor (beta chain) was recorded in a study of brain T cells in children with intractable seizures. The assay was immunoSEQ multiplex PCR, and TCRdb's table has in-frame clones only and misses some. Here the sample spans around 100,000 clones, under 95% being singletons. Germline assignment: CDR1 KGHDR and CDR2 SFDVKD. The CDR3 sequence is 11 residues long. Trimming took off 3 bases at V and 6 bases at J, with 5 bases between the two ends. Study conclusions and caveats: Pre-surgery blood may have been undersampled, hiding some clones. Patients' HCMV serostatus was unknown; virus specificity rests on CDR3 similarity alone.

As to this clone: The antigen is undetermined.

Sequencing was limited to surgery cases with top T cell transcript signatures in brain tissue. Patients received at least one anti-epileptic drug before surgery. The sequence was obtained from a boy in the first two years of life with hemimegalencephaly and intractable seizures. Sample: peripheral blood, taken at surgery. The gene calls are TRBV24-1 and TRBJ2-7; no clear D. The chain's CDR3 is CATSDASEQYF. The CDR3 nucleotides are TGTGCCACCAGTGATGCCAGCGAGCAGTACTTC.